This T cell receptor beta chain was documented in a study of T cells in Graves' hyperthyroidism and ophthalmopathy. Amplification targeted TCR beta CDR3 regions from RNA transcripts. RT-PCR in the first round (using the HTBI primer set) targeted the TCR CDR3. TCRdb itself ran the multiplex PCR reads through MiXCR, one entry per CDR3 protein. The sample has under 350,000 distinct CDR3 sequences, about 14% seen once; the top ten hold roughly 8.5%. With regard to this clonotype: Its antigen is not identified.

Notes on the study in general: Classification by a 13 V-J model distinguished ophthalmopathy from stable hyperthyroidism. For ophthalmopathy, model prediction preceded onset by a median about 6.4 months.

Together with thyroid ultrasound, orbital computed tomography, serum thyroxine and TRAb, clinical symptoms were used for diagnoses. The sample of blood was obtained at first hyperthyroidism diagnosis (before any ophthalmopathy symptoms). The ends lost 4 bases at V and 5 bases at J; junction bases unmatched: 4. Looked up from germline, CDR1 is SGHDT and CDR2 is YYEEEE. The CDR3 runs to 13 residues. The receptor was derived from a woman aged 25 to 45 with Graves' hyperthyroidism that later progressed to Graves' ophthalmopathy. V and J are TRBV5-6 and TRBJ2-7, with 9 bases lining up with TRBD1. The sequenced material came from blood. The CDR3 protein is CASSRTGVNEQYF. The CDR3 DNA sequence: TGTGCCAGCAGCAGGACAGGGGTGAACGAGCAGTACTTC. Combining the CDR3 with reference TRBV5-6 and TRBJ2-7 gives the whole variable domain DAGVTQSPTHLIKTRGQQVTLRCSPKSGHDTVSWYQQALGQGPQFIFQYYEEEERQRGNFPDRFSGHQFPNYSSELNVNALLLGDSALYLCASSRTGVNEQYFGPGTRLTVT.